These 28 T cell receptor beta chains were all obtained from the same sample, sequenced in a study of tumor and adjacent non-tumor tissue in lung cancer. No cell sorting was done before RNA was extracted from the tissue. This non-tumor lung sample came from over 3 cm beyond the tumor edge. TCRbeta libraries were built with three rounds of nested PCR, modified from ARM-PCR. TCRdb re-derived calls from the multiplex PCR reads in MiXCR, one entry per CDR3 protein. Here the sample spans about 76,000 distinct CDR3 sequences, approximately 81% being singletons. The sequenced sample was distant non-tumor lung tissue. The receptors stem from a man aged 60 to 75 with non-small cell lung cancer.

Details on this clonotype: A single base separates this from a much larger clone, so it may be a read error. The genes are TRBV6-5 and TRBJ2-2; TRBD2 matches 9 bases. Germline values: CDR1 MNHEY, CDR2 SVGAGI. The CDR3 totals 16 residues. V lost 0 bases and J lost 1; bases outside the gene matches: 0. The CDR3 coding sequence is TGTGCCAGCAGTTACTCGACTAGCGGGAACACCGGGGAGCTGTTTTTT. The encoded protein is CASSYSTSGNTGELFF.

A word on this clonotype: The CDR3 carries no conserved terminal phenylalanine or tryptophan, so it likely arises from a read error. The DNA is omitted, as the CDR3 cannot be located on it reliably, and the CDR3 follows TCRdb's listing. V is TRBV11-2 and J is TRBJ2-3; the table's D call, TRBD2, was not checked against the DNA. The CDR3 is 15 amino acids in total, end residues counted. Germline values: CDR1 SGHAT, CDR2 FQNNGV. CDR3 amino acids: CASSFFLAVADTLYS.

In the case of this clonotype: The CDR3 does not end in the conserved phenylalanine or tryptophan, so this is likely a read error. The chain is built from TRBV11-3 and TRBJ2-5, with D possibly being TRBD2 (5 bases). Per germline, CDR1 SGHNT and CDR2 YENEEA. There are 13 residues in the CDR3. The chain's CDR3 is CDSSFTGEETQYL. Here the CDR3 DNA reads TGTGACAGCAGTTTTACCGGGGAAGAGACCCAGTACCTC.

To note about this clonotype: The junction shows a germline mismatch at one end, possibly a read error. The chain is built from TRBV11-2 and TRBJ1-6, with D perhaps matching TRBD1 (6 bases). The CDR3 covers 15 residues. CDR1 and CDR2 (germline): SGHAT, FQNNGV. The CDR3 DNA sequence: TGTGCCAGCAGCTTAGGAGGGGACATTAATTCACCTCTCCAGTTT. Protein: CASSLGGDINSPLQF. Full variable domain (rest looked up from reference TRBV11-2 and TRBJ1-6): EAGVAQSPRYKIIEKRQSVAFWCNPISGHATLYWYQQILGQGPKLLIQFQNNGVVDDSQLPKDRFSAERLKGVDSTLKIQPAKLEDSAVYLCASSLGGDINSPLQFGNGTRLTVT.

The DNA of the CDR3 is TGCGCCAGCAGCCAGCAGGCGGTGTCTGGAGCCGACGTCCTGACTTTC. Amino acids: CASSQQAVSGADVLTF. The gene calls are TRBV4-3 and TRBJ2-6; D not resolved. CDR1 and CDR2 from the germline V gene are LGHNA and YSLEER. CDR3 size: 16 residues. V lost 3 bases, J lost 11 bases, and 20 bases lay in between.

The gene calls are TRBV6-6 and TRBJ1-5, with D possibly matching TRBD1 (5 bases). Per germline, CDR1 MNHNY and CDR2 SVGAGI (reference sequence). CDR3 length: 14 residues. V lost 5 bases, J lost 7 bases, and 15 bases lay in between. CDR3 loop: CASSIGSSGQPQHF. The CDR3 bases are TGTGCCAGCAGTATTGGGAGTTCAGGGCAGCCCCAGCATTTT.

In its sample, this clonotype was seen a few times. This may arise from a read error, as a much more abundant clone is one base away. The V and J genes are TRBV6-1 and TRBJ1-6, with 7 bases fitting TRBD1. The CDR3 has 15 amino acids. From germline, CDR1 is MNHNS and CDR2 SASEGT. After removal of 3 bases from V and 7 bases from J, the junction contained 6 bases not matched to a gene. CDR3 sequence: CASSDSGTVNSPLHF. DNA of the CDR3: TGTGCCAGCAGTGATAGTGGGACAGTAAATTCACCCCTCCACTTT.

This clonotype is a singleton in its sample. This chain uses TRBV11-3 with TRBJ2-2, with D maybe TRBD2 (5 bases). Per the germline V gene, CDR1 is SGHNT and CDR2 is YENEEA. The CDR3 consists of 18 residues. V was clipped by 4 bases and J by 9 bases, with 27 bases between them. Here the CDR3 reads CASSSRGTGGYRARELFF. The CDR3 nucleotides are TGTGCCAGCAGCTCCCGGGGAACCGGAGGATACAGAGCCCGGGAGCTGTTTTTT.

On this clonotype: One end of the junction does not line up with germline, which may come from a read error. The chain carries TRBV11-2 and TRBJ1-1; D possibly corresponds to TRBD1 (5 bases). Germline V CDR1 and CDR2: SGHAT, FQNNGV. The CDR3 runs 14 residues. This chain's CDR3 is CVSSLGQGNTEAFF. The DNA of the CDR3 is TGTGTCAGCAGCTTAGGTCAGGGGAACACTGAAGCTTTCTTT.

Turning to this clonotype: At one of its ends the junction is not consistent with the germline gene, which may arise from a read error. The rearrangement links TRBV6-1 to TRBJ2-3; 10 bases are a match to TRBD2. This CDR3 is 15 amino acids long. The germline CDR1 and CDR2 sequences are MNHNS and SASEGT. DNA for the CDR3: TGTGCCAGTAGTGAAGGGACTAGCGAGGGGGATACGCAGTATTTT. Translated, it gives CASSEGTSEGDTQYF.

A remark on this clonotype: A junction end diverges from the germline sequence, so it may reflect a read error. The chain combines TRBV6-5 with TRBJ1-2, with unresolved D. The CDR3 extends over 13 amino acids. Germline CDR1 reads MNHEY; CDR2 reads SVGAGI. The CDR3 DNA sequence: TGTGCCAGCAGTTCCAACACCCTTTATGGCTACAGCTTC. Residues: CASSSNTLYGYSF.

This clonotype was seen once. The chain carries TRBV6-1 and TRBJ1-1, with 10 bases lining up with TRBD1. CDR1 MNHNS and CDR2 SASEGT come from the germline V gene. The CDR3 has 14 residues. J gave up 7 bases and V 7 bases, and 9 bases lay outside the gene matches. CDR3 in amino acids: CASNTTGGRIEAFF. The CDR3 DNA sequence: TGTGCCAGCAATACGACAGGGGGCCGTATTGAAGCTTTCTTT.

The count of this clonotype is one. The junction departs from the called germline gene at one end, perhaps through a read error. DNA of the CDR3: TGTGGCAGCAGCCCCCCAGGGACTGGTGACTACACCTTC. Encoded protein: CGSSPPGTGDYTF. V gene TRBV11-3 combines with J gene TRBJ1-2; D possibly corresponds to TRBD1 (5 bases). Germline V gives CDR1 SGHNT, CDR2 YENEEA. The CDR3 is 13 amino acids.

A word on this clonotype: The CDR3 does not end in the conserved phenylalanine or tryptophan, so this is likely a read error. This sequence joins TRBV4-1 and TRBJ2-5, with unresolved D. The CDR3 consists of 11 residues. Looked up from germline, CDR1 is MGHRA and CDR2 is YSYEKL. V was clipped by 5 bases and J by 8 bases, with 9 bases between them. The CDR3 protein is CASSTWGTQYL. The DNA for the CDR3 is TGCGCCAGCAGCACCTGGGGAACCCAGTACCTC.

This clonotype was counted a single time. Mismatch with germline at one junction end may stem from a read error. For the CDR3, the DNA is TGCAATGCTAAGACCCCAGACAGGGGGCGATACAAGCAGTACTTC. Protein: CNAKTPDRGRYKQYF. The V gene is TRBV20-1, the J gene TRBJ2-7, with 10 bases identical to TRBD1. This CDR3 is 15 amino acids long. The germline gives CDR1 DFQATT, CDR2 SNEGSKA (reference sequence).

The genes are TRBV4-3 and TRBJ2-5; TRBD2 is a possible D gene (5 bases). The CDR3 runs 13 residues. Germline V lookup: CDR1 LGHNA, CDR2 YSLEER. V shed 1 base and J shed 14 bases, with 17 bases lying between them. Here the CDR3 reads CASSQARWETHYF. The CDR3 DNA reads TGCGCCAGCAGCCAAGCCCGGTGGGAGACACACTACTTC.

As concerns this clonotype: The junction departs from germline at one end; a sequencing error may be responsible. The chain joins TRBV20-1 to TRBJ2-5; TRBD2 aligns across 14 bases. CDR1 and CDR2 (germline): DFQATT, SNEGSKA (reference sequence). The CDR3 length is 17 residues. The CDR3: CSARPFPLGLAGDTQYF. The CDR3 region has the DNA TGCAGTGCTAGACCCTTTCCCTTGGGACTAGCGGGAGACACCCAATACTTC.

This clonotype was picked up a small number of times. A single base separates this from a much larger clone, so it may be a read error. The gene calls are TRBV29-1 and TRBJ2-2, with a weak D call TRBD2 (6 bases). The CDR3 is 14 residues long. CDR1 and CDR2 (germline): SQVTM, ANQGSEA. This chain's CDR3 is CSVEDPTAGGELVF. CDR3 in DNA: TGCAGCGTTGAAGATCCGACAGCCGGAGGGGAGCTGGTTTTT.

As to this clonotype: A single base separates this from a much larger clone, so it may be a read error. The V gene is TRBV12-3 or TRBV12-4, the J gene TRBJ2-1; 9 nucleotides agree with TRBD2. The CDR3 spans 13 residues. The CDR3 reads CVSTVAGVDEQFF. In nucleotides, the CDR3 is TGTGTCAGCACCGTAGCGGGAGTGGATGAGCAGTTCTTC.

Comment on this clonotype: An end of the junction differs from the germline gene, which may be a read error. CDR3 protein: CASSLTTSGSYKHYF. DNA for the CDR3: TGTGCCAGCAGCTTAACGACTAGCGGATCTTACAAGCACTACTTC. The chain uses TRBV11-2 and TRBJ2-7, with 9 bases identical to TRBD2. The CDR3 totals 15 residues. CDR1 is SGHAT, CDR2 FQNNGV, per germline.

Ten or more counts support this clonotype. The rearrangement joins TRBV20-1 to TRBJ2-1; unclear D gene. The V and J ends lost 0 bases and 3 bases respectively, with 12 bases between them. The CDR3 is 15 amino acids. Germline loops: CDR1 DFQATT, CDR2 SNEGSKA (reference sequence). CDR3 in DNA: TGCAGTGCTAGAGATAGGGATACCTTCTACAATGAGCAGTTCTTC. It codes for CSARDRDTFYNEQFF.

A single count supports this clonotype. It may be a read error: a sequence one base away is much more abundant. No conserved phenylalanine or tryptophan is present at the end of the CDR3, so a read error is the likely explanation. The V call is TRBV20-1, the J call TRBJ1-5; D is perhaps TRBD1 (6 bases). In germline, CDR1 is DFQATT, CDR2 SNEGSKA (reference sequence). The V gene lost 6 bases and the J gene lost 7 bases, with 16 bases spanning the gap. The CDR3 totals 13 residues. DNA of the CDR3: TGCAGTGCCCCTCAGGGGCCCGGACAGCCCCAGCATTAT. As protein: CSAPQGPGQPQHY.

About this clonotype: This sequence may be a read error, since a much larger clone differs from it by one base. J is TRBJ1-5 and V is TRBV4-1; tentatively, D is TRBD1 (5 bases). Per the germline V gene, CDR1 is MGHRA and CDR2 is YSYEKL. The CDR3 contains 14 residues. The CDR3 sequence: CTSSQDVGGRPQHF. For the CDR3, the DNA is TGCACCAGCAGCCAAGATGTCGGGGGGAGGCCCCAGCATTTT.

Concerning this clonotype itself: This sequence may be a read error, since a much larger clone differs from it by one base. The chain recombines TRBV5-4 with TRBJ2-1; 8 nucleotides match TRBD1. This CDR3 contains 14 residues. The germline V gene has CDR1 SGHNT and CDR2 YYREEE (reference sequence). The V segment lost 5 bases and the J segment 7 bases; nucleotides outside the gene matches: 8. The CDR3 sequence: CASRRQGSRNEQFF. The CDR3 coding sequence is TGTGCCAGCAGACGACAGGGGTCCAGGAATGAGCAGTTCTTC.

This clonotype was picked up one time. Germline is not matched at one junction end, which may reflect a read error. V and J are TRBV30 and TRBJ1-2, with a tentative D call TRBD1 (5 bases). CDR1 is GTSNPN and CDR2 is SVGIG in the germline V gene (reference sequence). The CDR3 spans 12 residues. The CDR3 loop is CDWSTGDYGYTF. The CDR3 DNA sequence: TGTGACTGGAGTACAGGCGACTATGGCTACACCTTC.

This CDR3 reads CSVVRQFETQYF. In DNA form, the CDR3 reads TGCAGCGTTGTTAGACAGTTCGAGACCCAGTACTTC. The chain links TRBV29-1 to TRBJ2-5, with D maybe TRBD1 (5 bases). This CDR3 has 12 residues. The germline V gene has CDR1 SQVTM and CDR2 ANQGSEA. Trimming took off 4 bases at V and 5 bases at J, with 11 bases between the two ends.

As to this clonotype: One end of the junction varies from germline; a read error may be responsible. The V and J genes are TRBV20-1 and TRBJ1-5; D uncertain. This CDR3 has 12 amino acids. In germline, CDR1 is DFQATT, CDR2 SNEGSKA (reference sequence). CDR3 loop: CSVGRSNHPQHF. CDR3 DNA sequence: TGCAGTGTGGGCAGAAGCAATCATCCCCAGCATTTT.

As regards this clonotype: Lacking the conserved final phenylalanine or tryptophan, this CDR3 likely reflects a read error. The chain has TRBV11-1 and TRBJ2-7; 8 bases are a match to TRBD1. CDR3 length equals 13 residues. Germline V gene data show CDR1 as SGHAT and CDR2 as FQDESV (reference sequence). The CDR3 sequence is CANSTDRGGEQYL. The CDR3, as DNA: TGTGCCAACAGCACAGACAGGGGTGGAGAGCAGTACTTA.